A single sample is the source of the 21 T cell receptor beta chains below, sequenced in a study of OX40 agonist ivuxolimab in advanced cancers. Clones were sequenced by immunoSEQ multiplex PCR, and TCRdb holds only the in-frame ones, with some missing. The sample consists of tens of thousands of clones, around 78% of them appearing once. This specimen was CD4+ or CD8+ T cells sorted from blood, taken in a trial of the OX40 agonist ivuxolimab. The receptors originated from an adult with an advanced solid tumor such as melanoma, head and neck, liver or kidney cancer.

This clone was seen just once. The chain uses TRBV6-5 and TRBJ2-7; 8 bases agree with TRBD1. Germline CDR1 MNHEY, CDR2 SVGAGI. This CDR3 comprises 15 residues. The V gene end was trimmed by 0 bases and the J gene end by 4 bases; junction bases not matched to a gene: 5. In nucleotides, the CDR3 is TGTGCCAGCAGTTACTCGGGGACAGGAGGGTACGAGCAGTACTTC. Translated: CASSYSGTGGYEQYF.

The V gene is TRBV5-1, the J gene TRBJ2-2; D unclear. V lost 4 bases, J lost 4 bases, and 11 bases lay in between. Looked up from germline, CDR1 is SGHRS and CDR2 is YFSETQ. CDR3 length: 14 amino acids. The CDR3, as DNA: TGCGCCAGCAGCCCCGGACGGAGCACCGGGGAGCTGTTTTTT. It encodes CASSPGRSTGELFF.

The chain combines TRBV7-9 with TRBJ1-2, with no clear D. CDR1 and CDR2 from the germline V gene are SEHNR and FQNEAQ (reference sequence). Trimming cost V 6 bases and J 9 bases, with 8 bases left between them. The CDR3 covers 10 residues. Here the CDR3 DNA reads TGTGCCAGCAGTTTTGACAGCTACACCTTC. Its translation: CASSFDSYTF.

The chain carries TRBV30 and TRBJ1-4, with 9 bases lining up with TRBD1. This CDR3 has 14 amino acids. CDR1 and CDR2 from the germline V gene are GTSNPN and SVGIG (reference sequence). After removal of 0 bases from V and 7 bases from J, the junction contained 3 bases not matched to a gene. CDR3 in amino acids: CAWSVQGAGEKLFF. The CDR3 nucleotides read TGTGCCTGGAGTGTACAGGGGGCGGGTGAAAAACTGTTTTTT.

Here the CDR3 reads CASSVRLDYTDTQYF. CDR3 in DNA: TGTGCCAGCAGCGTCCGACTAGACTACACAGATACGCAGTATTTT. V and J are TRBV9 and TRBJ2-3; a weak D match, TRBD2 (6 bases). Looked up from germline, CDR1 is SGDLS and CDR2 is YYNGEE. V was cut by 2 bases and J by 2 bases, with 12 bases left in between. CDR3 size: 15 residues.

The chain employs TRBV28 and TRBJ2-3, with D perhaps TRBD1 (6 bases). V gave up 1 base and J gave up 6 bases, with 11 bases separating them. The germline gives CDR1 MDHEN, CDR2 SYDVKM. This CDR3 spans 14 amino acids. In DNA, the CDR3 is TGTGCCAGCAGTTTATCCTACAGGGTGGATACGCAGTATTTT. Its translation: CASSLSYRVDTQYF. The variable domain in full, completed from reference TRBV28 and TRBJ2-3, reads DVKVTQSSRYLVKRTGEKVFLECVQDMDHENMFWYRQDPGLGLRLIYFSYDVKMKEKGDIPEGYSVSREKKERFSLILESASTNQTSMYLCASSLSYRVDTQYFGPGTRLTVL.

This chain links TRBV12-5 with TRBJ1-6; TRBD1 is a possible D gene (6 bases). The germline V gene has CDR1 LGHNT and CDR2 FRNRAP. With 6 bases removed from V and 10 bases from J, the gap between germline ends came to 16 bases. This CDR3 comprises 14 residues. The DNA for the CDR3 is TGTGCTAGTGGGGATGGTCAGGGGAAATCACCCCTCCACTTT. Translated, it gives CASGDGQGKSPLHF.

About this clone: Other DNA sequences from this sample encode an identical CDR3 as well. This chain connects TRBV29-1 to TRBJ1-4; TRBD1 agrees at 9 bases. CDR1 is SQVTM, CDR2 ANQGSEA, per germline. The CDR3 is 13 amino acids. Trimming cost V 6 bases and J 7 bases; bases outside gene matches: 6. CDR3 nucleotide sequence: TGCAGCGTCGTACAGGGGGCGGGTGAAAAACTGTTTTTT. Its translation is CSVVQGAGEKLFF.

This chain links TRBV27 with TRBJ1-6; 7 bases agree with TRBD1. Germline V gene lookup returns CDR1 MNHEY and CDR2 SMNVEV (reference sequence). J was trimmed by 5 bases and V by 5 bases; bases with no gene match: 12. The CDR3 length is 17 residues. CDR3 DNA sequence: TGTGCCAGCAGTCCGCGCCCCGGGACAGCGGATAATTCACCCCTCCACTTT. Protein: CASSPRPGTADNSPLHF.

This clone has only one observation. The chain carries TRBV2 and TRBJ2-7; 14 bases agree with TRBD2. The CDR3 has 19 residues. J gave up 3 bases and V 0 bases, and 10 bases lay outside the gene matches. Germline loops: CDR1 SNHLY, CDR2 FYNNEI. The CDR3 is CASSEAPGTSGGRLYEQYF. In DNA, the CDR3 is TGTGCCAGCAGTGAAGCGCCGGGGACTAGCGGGGGTCGCCTCTACGAGCAGTACTTC.

The chain combines TRBV6-5 with TRBJ1-2, with no clear D. The CDR3 length is 16 residues. Germline V lookup: CDR1 MNHEY, CDR2 SVGAGI. Deletions cut 0 bases from V and 4 bases from J, with 15 bases between. This chain's CDR3 is CASSYSSVLPLYGYTF. DNA for the CDR3: TGTGCCAGCAGTTACTCTTCAGTCCTGCCCCTCTATGGCTACACCTTC.

This chain connects TRBV19 to TRBJ1-2; 9 nucleotides line up with TRBD1. The germline V gene has CDR1 LNHDA and CDR2 SQIVND (reference sequence). V lost 6 bases and J lost 2; bases outside the gene matches: 7. The CDR3 consists of 15 residues. The chain's CDR3 is CASSIQGANNYGYTF. CDR3 DNA: TGTGCCAGTAGCATACAGGGGGCCAACAACTATGGCTACACCTTC. The complete variable domain, with remaining parts taken from reference TRBV19 and TRBJ1-2, reads DGGITQSPKYLFRKEGQNVTLSCEQNLNHDAMYWYRQDPGQGLRLIYYSQIVNDFQKGDIAEGYSVSREKKESFPLTVTSAQKNPTAFYLCASSIQGANNYGYTFGSGTRLTVV.

The chain has TRBV6-1 and TRBJ2-2; D is uncertain. The CDR3 runs to 16 residues. Trimming shortened V by 2 bases and J by 0 bases, and 10 bases separated the two germline ends. The germline gives CDR1 MNHNS, CDR2 SASEGT. The CDR3 spells CASSEWNSANTGELFF. In nucleotides, the CDR3 is TGTGCCAGCAGTGAATGGAATTCCGCGAACACCGGGGAGCTGTTTTTT.

The V gene is TRBV19, the J gene TRBJ1-2; unclear D gene. Germline values: CDR1 LNHDA, CDR2 SQIVND (reference sequence). The ends were cut back, 5 bases at V and 4 bases at J, with 17 bases in the middle. This CDR3 has 15 residues. CDR3 DNA: TGTGCCAGTAGTTCTGGGGAACGGCTTTTCTATGGCTACACCTTC. It encodes CASSSGERLFYGYTF.

The genes are TRBV2 and TRBJ2-5; 9 positions agree with TRBD1. The DNA end favors TRBJ2-7, so the J call may be wrong. The CDR3 runs 14 residues. The germline CDR1 and CDR2 sequences are SNHLY and FYNNEI. CDR3: CASSTGQGTYEQYF. As DNA, the CDR3 is TGTGCCAGCAGTACTGGACAGGGGACCTACGAGCAGTACTTC.

This chain connects TRBV4-1 to TRBJ1-6, with D hard to call. Trimming cost V 5 bases and J 7 bases, with 9 bases left between them. Germline V lookup: CDR1 MGHRA, CDR2 YSYEKL. The CDR3 contains 13 residues. CDR3 sequence reads: CASSELINSPLHF. Here the CDR3 DNA reads TGCGCCAGCAGCGAGCTAATAAATTCACCCCTCCACTTT.

There are a few counts of this clone. The gene calls are TRBV27 and TRBJ1-2; TRBD1 matches 8 bases. The CDR3 sequence is 13 residues long. With 6 bases clipped from V and 4 bases from J, the junction kept 4 bases outside the gene matches. Germline V lookup: CDR1 MNHEY, CDR2 SMNVEV (reference sequence). DNA of the CDR3: TGTGCCAGCAGGGGAACAGGGGGCTATGGCTACACCTTC. Its translation is CASRGTGGYGYTF.

The CDR3 is CASRTSTENIQYF. CDR3 nucleotides: TGTGCCAGCAGAACCTCGACCGAAAACATTCAGTACTTC. The chain is built from TRBV6-6 and TRBJ2-4; no firm D call. Germline V gene sequence: CDR1 MNHNY, CDR2 SVGAGI (reference sequence). This CDR3 comprises 13 residues. V shed 6 bases and J shed 5 bases, with 11 bases lying between them.

This clone has a single count. The CDR3 protein is CASSQHGAGAGSEQFF. DNA of the CDR3: TGTGCCAGCAGCCAGCACGGGGCGGGGGCCGGTAGTGAGCAGTTCTTC. The genes are TRBV7-6 and TRBJ2-1; D possibly corresponds to TRBD2 (7 bases). CDR3 length equals 16 residues. V was shortened by 5 bases and J by 9 bases, with 23 bases between the two germline ends. Germline V CDR1 and CDR2: SGHVS, FNYEAQ.

Here the CDR3 reads CASSLAGTGLAYGYTF. The CDR3 DNA is TGTGCCAGCAGCTTAGCTGGGACAGGGTTAGCCTATGGCTACACCTTC. The chain has TRBV7-2 and TRBJ1-2; 9 positions match TRBD1. CDR1 is SGHTA and CDR2 is FQGNSA in the germline V gene. After removal of 0 bases from V and 4 bases from J, the junction contained 6 bases not matched to a gene. CDR3 length: 16 amino acids.

V is TRBV19 and J is TRBJ1-2; no reliable D call. Looked up from germline, CDR1 is LNHDA and CDR2 is SQIVND (reference sequence). The germline V and J ends were trimmed by 3 bases and 4 bases, with 15 bases remaining between them. CDR3 length: 15 residues. The CDR3 here is CASSIGEEDLYGYTF. DNA of the CDR3: TGTGCCAGTAGTATTGGGGAGGAAGACCTCTATGGCTACACCTTC.